This T cell receptor beta chain was obtained from a study of shared clonotypes between healthy human individuals. Whole-study findings and limits: Shared across a few donors were about 4.8% of the naive CD4 clonotypes. All-four-donor shared clonotypes had higher generation probabilities than non-shared clonotypes did.

The DNA input per sorted-subset replicate PCR was roughly 0.2 ug, corresponding to some 30,000 T cell genomes. Produced via immunoSEQ multiplex PCR; TCRdb's table is partial and in-frame only. The data contain 1.5 million to 2.5 million clones, about 95% of them singletons. A note on this clone: Its antigen remains unidentified.

Naive-designated CD8 cells lacked CD45RO, were positively enriched for CCR7, and omitted terminally differentiated effector memory CD45RA+ cells. The CDR3 has 15 amino acids. V was clipped by 3 bases and J by 2 bases, with 14 bases between them. In germline, CDR1 is SGHNT, CDR2 YYREEE (reference sequence). The rearrangement links TRBV5-4 to TRBJ1-2, with D unclear. Material for sequencing was naive CD8+ T cells sorted from blood. The source is a man younger than 35 in good health. In DNA, the CDR3 is TGTGCCAGCAGCTCTGATCACTCCAGGAACTATGGCTACACCTTC. Amino acid sequence: CASSSDHSRNYGYTF.